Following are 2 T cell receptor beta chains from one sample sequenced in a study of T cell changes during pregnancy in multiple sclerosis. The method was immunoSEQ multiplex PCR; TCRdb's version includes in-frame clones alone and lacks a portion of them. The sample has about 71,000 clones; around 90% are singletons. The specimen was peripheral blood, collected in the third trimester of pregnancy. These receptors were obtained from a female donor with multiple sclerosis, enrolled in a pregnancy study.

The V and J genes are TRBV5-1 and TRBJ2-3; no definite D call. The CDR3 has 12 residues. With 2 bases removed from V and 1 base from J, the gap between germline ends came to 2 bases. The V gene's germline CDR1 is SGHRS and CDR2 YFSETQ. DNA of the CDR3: TGCGCCAGCAGCTTCGGCACAGATACGCAGTATTTT. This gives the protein CASSFGTDTQYF.

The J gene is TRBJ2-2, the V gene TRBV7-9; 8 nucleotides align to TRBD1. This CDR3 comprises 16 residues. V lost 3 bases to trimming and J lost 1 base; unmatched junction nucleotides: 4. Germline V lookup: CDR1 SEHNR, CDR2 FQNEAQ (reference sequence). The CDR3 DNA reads TGTGCCAGCAGCTTGCAGGGGGCCTTGAACACCGGGGAGCTGTTTTTT. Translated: CASSLQGALNTGELFF.